Below, 20 T cell receptor beta chains from the same sample are listed, as sequenced in a study of OX40 agonist ivuxolimab in advanced cancers. Method: immunoSEQ multiplex PCR; TCRdb's copy keeps in-frame clones and lacks some. In the table there are roughly 90,000 clones, around nine tenths of which are singletons. Specimen: CD4+ or CD8+ T cells sorted from blood, collected in a trial of the OX40 agonist ivuxolimab. The receptors were sampled from an adult with an advanced solid tumor such as melanoma, head and neck, liver or kidney cancer.

J is TRBJ1-3 and V is TRBV6-1; D might be TRBD1 (6 bases). The V end lost 2 bases, the J end lost 3 bases, and 8 bases lay between the germline ends. The V gene's germline CDR1 is MNHNS and CDR2 SASEGT. The CDR3 is 14 residues long. The CDR3 nucleotides are TGTGCCAGCAGTGAACAGGGGAGTGGAAACACCATATATTTT. As protein: CASSEQGSGNTIYF.

The DNA of the CDR3 is TGTGCCAGCAGACACCGGGACAGGAACACTGAAGCTTTCTTT. Encoded protein: CASRHRDRNTEAFF. The V gene is TRBV6-6, the J gene TRBJ1-1; 7 bases match TRBD1. The germline V gene encodes CDR1 MNHNY and CDR2 SVGAGI (reference sequence). The CDR3 covers 14 residues. Germline trimming cut 6 bases from V and 1 base from J; bases unmatched to any gene: 5.

V is TRBV28 and J is TRBJ2-3, with 9 bases aligning to TRBD2. Germline CDR1 reads MDHEN; CDR2 reads SYDVKM. The ends lost 4 bases at V and 4 bases at J; junction bases unmatched: 3. The CDR3 length is 14 residues. CDR3 region: CASSSAGGADTQYF. The CDR3 DNA reads TGTGCCAGCAGTTCGGCGGGAGGGGCAGATACGCAGTATTTT.

The V call is TRBV6-5, the J call TRBJ1-1; the D gene is possibly TRBD1 (6 bases). The germline CDR1 and CDR2 sequences are MNHEY and SVGAGI. This CDR3 has 14 amino acids. Trimming removed 5 bases at V and 8 bases at J, with 18 bases between. CDR3 in amino acids: CASSLKQGKYEAFF. As DNA, the CDR3 is TGTGCCAGCAGTCTGAAACAGGGAAAATACGAAGCTTTCTTT.

The chain employs TRBV15 and TRBJ2-1, with 7 bases fitting TRBD1. Losses at the gene ends were 0 bases for V and 6 bases for J; bases not matched to a gene: 5. The CDR3 spans 15 residues. Germline-derived CDR1 and CDR2 are LNHNV and YYDKDF (reference sequence). The CDR3 region has the DNA TGTGCCACCAGCAGAGATTTAGGGACAGCCAATGAGCAGTTCTTC. This codes for CATSRDLGTANEQFF.

The chain couples TRBV5-4 to TRBJ2-7; D assignment may be TRBD1 or TRBD2 (5 bases each). The CDR3 has 17 amino acids. CDR1 and CDR2 from the germline V gene are SGHNT and YYREEE (reference sequence). Trimming stripped 0 bases from V and 5 bases from J, with 21 bases between. This chain's CDR3 is CASSLGEHRGTVNEQYF. CDR3 bases: TGTGCCAGCAGCTTGGGGGAGCATAGGGGAACAGTAAACGAGCAGTACTTC.

The chain recombines TRBV18 with TRBJ1-1; D is unclear. Germline values: CDR1 KGHSH, CDR2 LQKENI. This CDR3 contains 13 residues. Trimming shortened V by 3 bases and J by 1 base, and 6 bases separated the two germline ends. CDR3 DNA sequence: TGTGCCAGCTCACCTGACGGGAACACTGAAGCTTTCTTT. It translates to CASSPDGNTEAFF.

The V call is TRBV2, the J call TRBJ1-1; possible D gene TRBD1, 5 bases. From germline, CDR1 is SNHLY and CDR2 FYNNEI. Deletions cut 10 bases from V and 3 bases from J, with 15 bases between. The CDR3 is made up of 13 amino acids. The DNA for the CDR3 is TGTGCCACCGTACGGGTCAGGGACACTGAAGCTTTCTTT. Translating gives CATVRVRDTEAFF. The full variable domain, completed using reference TRBV2 and TRBJ1-1, is EPEVTQTPSHQVTQMGQEVILRCVPISNHLYFYWYRQILGQKVEFLVSFYNNEISEKSEIFDDQFSVERPDGSNFTLKIRSTKLEDSAMYFCATVRVRDTEAFFGQGTRLTVV.

This chain uses TRBV4-2 with TRBJ1-2, with TRBD1 identical over 8 bases. V trimming: 0 bases; J trimming: 4 bases; junction bases outside the gene matches: 7. In germline, CDR1 is LGHNA, CDR2 YNFKEQ. This CDR3 contains 16 residues. CDR3 coding DNA: TGTGCCAGCAGCCAAGATGGGGACAGGTCCTTCTATGGCTACACCTTC. This gives the protein CASSQDGDRSFYGYTF.

This chain connects TRBV6-1 to TRBJ1-5; 7 bases fit TRBD1. Germline-derived CDR1 and CDR2 are MNHNS and SASEGT. J was trimmed by 4 bases and V by 4 bases; bases with no gene match: 4. The CDR3 runs 14 residues. The CDR3 DNA reads as TGTGCCAGCAGTGTGCTGACAGGGAATCAGCCCCAGCATTTT. This sequence encodes CASSVLTGNQPQHF.

The chain recombines TRBV30 with TRBJ1-1; D may be TRBD1 (6 bases). The CDR3 totals 14 residues. The V gene's germline CDR1 is GTSNPN and CDR2 SVGIG (reference sequence). V lost 2 bases and J 1 base, leaving 11 bases between the germline ends. CDR3 residues: CAWSRGGGNTEAFF. The CDR3, as DNA: TGTGCCTGGAGTAGAGGGGGGGGGAACACTGAAGCTTTCTTT.

Regarding this clone: Other DNA sequences within the sample encode an identical CDR3. The genes are TRBV29-1 and TRBJ1-2, with 11 bases matching TRBD1. V lost 7 bases and J lost 5; bases outside the gene matches: 3. Germline V gene sequence: CDR1 SQVTM, CDR2 ANQGSEA. CDR3 size: 12 residues. The chain's CDR3 is CSGGQGAYGYTF. DNA for the CDR3: TGCAGCGGTGGACAGGGGGCTTATGGCTACACCTTC.

CDR3 sequence (DNA): TGTGCCAGCAGCTTCCGCTTAGGGGGACTTTACGAGCAGTACTTC. Protein product: CASSFRLGGLYEQYF. J is TRBJ2-5 and V is TRBV5-4, with D perhaps matching TRBD1 or TRBD2 (6 bases each). The J call may not be correct, given that the DNA end is closer to TRBJ2-7. CDR3 length: 15 amino acids. Germline values: CDR1 SGHNT, CDR2 YYREEE (reference sequence).

This chain connects TRBV11-2 to TRBJ2-5, with a possible D match to TRBD2 (6 bases). The CDR3 runs to 15 residues. The V and J ends lost 2 bases and 2 bases respectively, with 12 bases between them. Germline V gives CDR1 SGHAT, CDR2 FQNNGV. The CDR3 nucleotides are TGTGCCAGCAGCTTAAGGGGTAGCGGACAAGAGACCCAGTACTTC. Protein: CASSLRGSGQETQYF.

As DNA, the CDR3 is TGTGCCAGCAGCGTAGGAGGGCGGGAAAATCAGCCCCAGCATTTT. Translation: CASSVGGRENQPQHF. The V gene is TRBV9, the J gene TRBJ1-5; the D is unclear. The CDR3 runs 15 residues. The ends were cut back, 0 bases at V and 4 bases at J, with 11 bases in the middle. The germline V gene encodes CDR1 SGDLS and CDR2 YYNGEE.

This sequence joins TRBV18 and TRBJ1-1; D is uncertain. V lost 0 bases to trimming and J lost 5 bases, with 10 bases between them. The CDR3 loop spans 14 amino acids. Germline V CDR1 and CDR2: KGHSH, LQKENI. CDR3 sequence: CASSPPTMWTEAFF. The CDR3 DNA is TGTGCCAGCTCACCACCGACAATGTGGACTGAAGCTTTCTTT.

V and J are TRBV19 and TRBJ2-1; D remains unclear. V was shortened by 2 bases and J by 5 bases, with 10 bases between the two germline ends. The CDR3 is 14 amino acids. Germline V gene data show CDR1 as LNHDA and CDR2 as SQIVND (reference sequence). CDR3 DNA sequence: TGTGCCAGTAGTATACGTGGGCCCAACAATGAGCAGTTCTTC. Protein product: CASSIRGPNNEQFF.

The chain has TRBV7-3 and TRBJ2-3; TRBD2 might be the D (5 bases). Germline V CDR1 and CDR2: SGHTA, FQGTGA. The CDR3 contains 16 residues. V was pared by 2 bases and J by 0 bases, with 12 bases between. This chain's CDR3 is CASSLEGRPSTDTQYF. The CDR3, as DNA: TGTGCCAGCAGCTTAGAGGGCAGACCGAGCACAGATACGCAGTATTTT.

This sequence joins TRBV9 and TRBJ1-3; D remains unclear. The CDR3 contains 14 residues. Trimming took 1 base from V and 4 from J, leaving 9 bases between them. Germline values: CDR1 SGDLS, CDR2 YYNGEE. DNA of the CDR3: TGTGCCAGCAGCGTAAGCCAGACCGGAAACACCATATATTTT. Translation gives CASSVSQTGNTIYF.

This sequence joins TRBV11-3 and TRBJ2-1, with 12 bases matching TRBD1. CDR1 is SGHNT and CDR2 is YENEEA in the germline V gene. The CDR3 is 17 residues long. The V segment lost 2 bases and the J segment 6 bases; nucleotides outside the gene matches: 8. The CDR3 sequence: CASSLFMGQGAGNEQFF. CDR3 nucleotide sequence: TGTGCCAGCAGCTTATTTATGGGACAGGGGGCCGGCAATGAGCAGTTCTTC.